Listed below are T cell receptor beta chains from one sample, sequenced in a study of a mutant IDH1 vaccine in newly diagnosed glioma. Their cognate antigens are unknown. TCRdb's copy holds only in-frame clones and misses some; the assay was immunoSEQ multiplex PCR. The sample consists of about 43,000 clones, approximately 84% of them appearing once. This sample comprised PBMCs, obtained from a glioma patient whose treatment included an IDH1 peptide vaccine. The receptor source for this set is a woman aged 18-30 years with glioma. Some clones in this sample may be carry-over from other donors' samples. Both conserved end residues are trimmed from each CDR3.

V gene	J gene	CDR3 protein
TRBV2	TRBJ1-3	ASSPGTGVSVISGNTIY
TRBV5-1	TRBJ2-1	ASSPGGGGNEQF
TRBV2	TRBJ2-2	ASSRDRGRSGELF
TRBV4-3	TRBJ1-1	ASSLTTGRDTEAF
TRBV11-3	TRBJ1-3	ASSFTVSGNTIY
TRBV5-1	TRBJ1-1	ASKESTEAF
TRBV29-1	TRBJ2-7	SVADGSYEQY
TRBV5-1	TRBJ2-2	ASSLPQGNTGELF
TRBV4-2	TRBJ2-7	ASSQVSGSSYEQY
TRBV6-5	TRBJ1-1	ASSQGGGAF
TRBV19	TRBJ1-2	ASSIRPRDRGYGYT
TRBV18	TRBJ1-1	ASSPWSTEAF
TRBV9	TRBJ2-2	ASSVAIGELF
TRBV7-2	TRBJ1-2	ASSLEPVNYGYT
TRBV7-8	TRBJ2-3	ASSSLGPRSTDTQY
TRBV7-2	TRBJ1-1	ASSLNLLNTEAF
TRBV7-9	TRBJ1-5	ASSFSGQRNQPQH
TRBV5-6	TRBJ2-7	ASSFSPSYEQY
TRBV10-3	TRBJ2-7	AISESAVGTASLSYEQY
TRBV7-3	TRBJ1-2	ASSSLPGGPEGGYT
TRBV7-7	TRBJ1-2	ASSLSGHLNDGYT
TRBV5-1	TRBJ2-7	ASSAGQVFEQY
TRBV7-9	TRBJ2-1	ASSSLASLYNEQF
TRBV30	TRBJ1-2	AWIRGARYGYT
TRBV7-6	TRBJ1-5	ASSIGQSRNQPQH